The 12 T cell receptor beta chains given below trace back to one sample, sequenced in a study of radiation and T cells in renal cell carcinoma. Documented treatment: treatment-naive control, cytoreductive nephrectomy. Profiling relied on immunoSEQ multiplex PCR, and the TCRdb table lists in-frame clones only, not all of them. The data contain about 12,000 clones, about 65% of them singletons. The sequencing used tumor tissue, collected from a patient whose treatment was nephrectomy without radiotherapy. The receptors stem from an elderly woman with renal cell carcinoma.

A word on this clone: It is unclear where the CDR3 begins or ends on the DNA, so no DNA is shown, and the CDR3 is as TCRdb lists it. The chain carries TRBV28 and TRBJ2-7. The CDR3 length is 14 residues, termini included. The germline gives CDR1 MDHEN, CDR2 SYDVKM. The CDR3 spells CASNPASGRGEQYV.

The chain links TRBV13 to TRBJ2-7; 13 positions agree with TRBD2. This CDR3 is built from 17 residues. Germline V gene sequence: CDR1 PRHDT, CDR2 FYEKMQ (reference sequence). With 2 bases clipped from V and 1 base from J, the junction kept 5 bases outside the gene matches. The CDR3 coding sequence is TGTGCCAGCAGCTTATTGCGACTAGCGGGGGGTTCCTACGAGCAGTACTTC. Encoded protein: CASSLLRLAGGSYEQYF.

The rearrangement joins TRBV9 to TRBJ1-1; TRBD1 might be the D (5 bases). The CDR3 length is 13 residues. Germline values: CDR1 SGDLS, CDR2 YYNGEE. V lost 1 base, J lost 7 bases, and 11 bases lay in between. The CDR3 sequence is CASSVWGGGEAFF. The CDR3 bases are TGTGCCAGCAGCGTATGGGGCGGGGGTGAAGCTTTCTTT.

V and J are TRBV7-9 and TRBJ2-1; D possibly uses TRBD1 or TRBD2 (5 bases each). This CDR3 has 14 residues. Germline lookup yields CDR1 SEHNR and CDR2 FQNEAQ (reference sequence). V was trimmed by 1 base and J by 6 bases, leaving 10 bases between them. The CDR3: CASSLGGFGNEQFF. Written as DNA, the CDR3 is TGTGCCAGCAGCTTAGGGGGGTTCGGCAATGAGCAGTTCTTC.

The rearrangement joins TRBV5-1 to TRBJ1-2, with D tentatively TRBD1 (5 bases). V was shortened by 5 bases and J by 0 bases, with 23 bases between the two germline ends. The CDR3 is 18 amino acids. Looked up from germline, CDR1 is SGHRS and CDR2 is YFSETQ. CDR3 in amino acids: CASSMGLGTAKTNYGYTF. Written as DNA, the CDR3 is TGCGCCAGCAGTATGGGCCTTGGGACCGCTAAGACTAACTATGGCTACACCTTC.

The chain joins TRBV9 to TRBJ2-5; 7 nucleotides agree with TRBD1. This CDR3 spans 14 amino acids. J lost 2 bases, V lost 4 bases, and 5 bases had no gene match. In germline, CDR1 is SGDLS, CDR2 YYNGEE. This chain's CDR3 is CASSTGTVQETQYF. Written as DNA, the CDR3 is TGTGCCAGCAGCACCGGGACAGTTCAAGAGACCCAGTACTTC.

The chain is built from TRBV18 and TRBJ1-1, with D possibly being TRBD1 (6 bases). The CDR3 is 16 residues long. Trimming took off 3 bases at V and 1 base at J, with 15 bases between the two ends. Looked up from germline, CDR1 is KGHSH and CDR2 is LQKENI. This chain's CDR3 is CASSPQRRGQNTEAFF. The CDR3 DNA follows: TGTGCCAGCTCACCCCAACGGAGGGGACAGAACACTGAAGCTTTCTTT. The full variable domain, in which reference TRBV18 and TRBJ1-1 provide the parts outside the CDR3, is NAGVMQNPRHLVRRRGQEARLRCSPMKGHSHVYWYRQLPEEGLKFMVYLQKENIIDESGMPKERFSAEFPKEGPSILRIQQVVRGDSAAYFCASSPQRRGQNTEAFFGQGTRLTVV.

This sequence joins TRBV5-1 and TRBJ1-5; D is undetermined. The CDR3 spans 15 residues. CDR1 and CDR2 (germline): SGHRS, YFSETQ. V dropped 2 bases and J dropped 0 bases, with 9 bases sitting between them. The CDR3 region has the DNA TGCGCCAGCAGCTTAGTAGGGCATAGCAATCAGCCCCAGCATTTT. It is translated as CASSLVGHSNQPQHF. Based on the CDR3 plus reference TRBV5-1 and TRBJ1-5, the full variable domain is KAGVTQTPRYLIKTRGQQVTLSCSPISGHRSVSWYQQTPGQGLQFLFEYFSETQRNKGNFPGRFSGRQFSNSRSEMNVSTLELGDSALYLCASSLVGHSNQPQHFGDGTRLSIL.

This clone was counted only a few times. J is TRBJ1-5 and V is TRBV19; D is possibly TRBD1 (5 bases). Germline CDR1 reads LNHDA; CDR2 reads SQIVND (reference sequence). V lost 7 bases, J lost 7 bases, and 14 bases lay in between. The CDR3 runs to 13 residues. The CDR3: CASNGSGRQPQHF. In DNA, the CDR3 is TGTGCCAGTAACGGTTCGGGACGACAGCCCCAGCATTTT.

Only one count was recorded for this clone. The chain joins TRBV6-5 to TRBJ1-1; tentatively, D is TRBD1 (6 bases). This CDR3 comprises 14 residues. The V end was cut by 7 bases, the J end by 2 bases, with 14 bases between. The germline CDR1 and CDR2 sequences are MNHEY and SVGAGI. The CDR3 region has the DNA TGTGCCAGCATCGGGGGCTACAGAAACACTGAAGCTTTCTTT. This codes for CASIGGYRNTEAFF.

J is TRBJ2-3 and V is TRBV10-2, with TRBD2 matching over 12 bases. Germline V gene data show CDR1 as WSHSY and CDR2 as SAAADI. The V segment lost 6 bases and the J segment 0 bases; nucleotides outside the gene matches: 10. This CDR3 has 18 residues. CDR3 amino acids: CASRSGTSGGLSTDTQYF. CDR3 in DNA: TGCGCCAGCAGGTCCGGCACTAGCGGGGGGCTTAGCACAGATACGCAGTATTTT.

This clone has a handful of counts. The CDR3 is CASSSTGRGDTIYF. Here the CDR3 DNA reads TGTGCCAGCAGCTCCACAGGGCGCGGTGACACCATATATTTT. The chain is built from TRBV7-3 and TRBJ1-3; D may be TRBD1 (6 bases). V lost 4 bases and J 8 bases, leaving 15 bases between the germline ends. The V gene's germline CDR1 is SGHTA and CDR2 FQGTGA. The CDR3 has 14 residues.